The TCR beta chain described here comes from a study of long-term antiretroviral therapy in people with HIV. Study-wide findings and caveats: Comparison with controls showed narrower CDR3 length ranges in HIV repertoires.

They ran version v3.0 of the immunoSEQ assay at survey level. Sequenced by immunoSEQ multiplex PCR; TCRdb stores in-frame clones only, minus some. The sample yields about 19,000 clones, more than 65% seen once. Remarks on this clone: The antigen is unknown.

This sample comprised unsorted PBMCs, obtained 0.5 years before starting antiretroviral therapy. The source of this sequence is a woman aged 50 to 65 with HIV.

CDR3 in DNA: TGTGCCAGCAGCGGGACCTCAGGGTTTAACACTGAAGCTTTCTTT. Translating it yields CASSGTSGFNTEAFF. This sequence joins TRBV9 and TRBJ1-1; possibly TRBD1 for D (5 bases). Germline V gives CDR1 SGDLS, CDR2 YYNGEE. V lost 3 bases to trimming and J lost 2 bases, with 14 bases between them. CDR3 length equals 15 residues.